This TCR beta chain was profiled in a study of T-cell reconstitution after alpha-beta-depleted transplantation in children. Findings and limits, study-wide: The origin of high day-60 TCRbeta diversity in some patients lay in surviving recipient T cells and thymic progenitors. Approximately two months post-transplant, alpha-beta T cells reportedly originated from several hundred expanded graft clones. By one year post-transplant, T-cell counts and diversity largely arose from T cells that were newly produced.

Germline V gene sequence: CDR1 SEHNR, CDR2 FQNEAQ (reference sequence). Trimming removed 5 bases at V and 5 bases at J, with 16 bases between. The CDR3 is 15 residues long. TCRbeta library preparation incorporated unique molecular identifiers. TCRdb independently ran MiXCR on the PCR reads; one entry per CDR3 protein. The sample yields about 6,000 distinct CDR3 sequences, more than 15% seen once. This clonotype is labeled as large. Its antigen is undetermined. This TCR was recovered from a male patient younger than 18 who had a stem cell transplant for acute myeloid leukemia, so the T cells may come from the graft donor. The starting material was PBMCs, mostly from graft donor cells, obtained 60 days after TCRalphabeta/CD19-depleted stem cell transplant. V gene TRBV7-9 combines with J gene TRBJ1-5, with D perhaps TRBD1 (5 bases). In DNA, the CDR3 is TGTGCCAGCAGCCCTATCGGGGGGTTGGATCAGCCCCAGCATTTT. It translates to CASSPIGGLDQPQHF.